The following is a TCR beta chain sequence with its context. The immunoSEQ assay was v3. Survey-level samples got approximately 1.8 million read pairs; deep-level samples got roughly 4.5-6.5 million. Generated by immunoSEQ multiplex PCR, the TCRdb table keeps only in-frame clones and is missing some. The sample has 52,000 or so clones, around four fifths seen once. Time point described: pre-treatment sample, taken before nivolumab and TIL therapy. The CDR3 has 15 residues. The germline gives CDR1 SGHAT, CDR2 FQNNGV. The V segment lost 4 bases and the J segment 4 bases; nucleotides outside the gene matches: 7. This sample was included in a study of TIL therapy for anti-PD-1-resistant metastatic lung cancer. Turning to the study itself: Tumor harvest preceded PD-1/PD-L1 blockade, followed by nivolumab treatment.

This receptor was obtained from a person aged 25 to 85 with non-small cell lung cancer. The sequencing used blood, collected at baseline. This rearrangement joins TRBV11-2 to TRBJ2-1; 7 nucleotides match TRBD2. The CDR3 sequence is CASSSRGERYNEQFF. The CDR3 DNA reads TGTGCCAGCAGCTCACGGGGGGAACGGTACAATGAGCAGTTCTTC.